This TCR beta chain emerged from a study of patients and donors after allogeneic stem cell transplantation. Using its own MiXCR run on the RT-PCR reads, TCRdb lists one record per CDR3 protein. The sample records about 160,000 distinct CDR3 sequences, approximately 35% being singletons. This clonotype turned up a few times. J lost 2 bases, V lost 6 bases, and 6 bases had no gene match. The CDR3 has 14 amino acids. Germline V gene lookup returns CDR1 SQVTM and CDR2 ANQGSEA. What was sequenced was blood, either unsorted or a sorted T cell fraction (not recorded which). This TCR was sampled from a human donor who was either an allogeneic HSCT recipient or a stem cell or donor lymphocyte infusion donor (not recorded which). It is not recorded whose cells these are; they may come from a transplant donor. The rearrangement links TRBV29-1 to TRBJ1-2; 10 bases line up with TRBD1. DNA for the CDR3: TGCAGCGTCGCCCCGGGACAGGGGAACTATGGCTACACCTTC. This codes for CSVAPGQGNYGYTF.